This T cell receptor (beta chain) appears in the sequencing data of a study of cytomegalovirus exposure and HLA in healthy donors listed by TCRdb under 2017. Study-level background: According to a later analysis, one platform produced both the 120 validation repertoires and the 550 to 800 repertoires of the first cohort. Along with the approximately 650-subject first cohort, a separate validation cohort of over a hundred different subjects was used. The study aimed to test whether cataloging public T cell receptors could reveal signatures of past pathogen exposure. To predict cytomegalovirus infection status, the study combined high-throughput TCR immunosequencing, statistical association of individual TCRs with disease status, and machine learning.

This clone was seen just once. The antigen it recognizes is unknown. Within one base of it there is no much larger clone, and no base qualities were kept. CDR1 is given as MNHEY and CDR2 as SMNVEV, both from the germline V gene (reference sequence). From the cysteine up to the phenylalanine, the CDR3 has a length of 15 residues. The CDR3 DNA has 45 bases and is translated from base 1. V is shortened by 3 bases, J by 0 bases, and the region joining them spans 11 bases. Paper-wide results and their limitations: A later analysis found that TCRs clustered in the first cohort also tended to co-occur in the roughly 120 validation repertoires, with approximately 95% of cluster scores above 0. A later analysis lacked HLA typing for the validation cohort, so it scored co-occurrence in that cohort across all 120 repertoires. It was suggested by the authors that the approach could potentially be generalized to other disease states and immunological phenotypes. The study gave a list of under 200 TCR beta chains associated with cytomegalovirus. Cytomegalovirus status was reported to be diagnosed by the classifier with high specificity and sensitivity in both the original and validation cohorts. In vitro tests confirmed that three of the cytomegalovirus-associated TCR beta chains recognize cytomegalovirus antigens. Most TCR sequences were observed very rarely across donors, whereas some public TCRs were present in many individuals.

Library creation used the immunoSEQ multiplex PCR assay. As for the original processing: A statistical classification framework was built for diagnosing cytomegalovirus status from the catalog of TCR beta chain sequences. Held by TCRdb, this immuneACCESS table contains in-frame sequences only and omits some clones. Under half of the omission traces to an unresolved V gene where checked; the cause of the rest is unknown. V, J and clone size are taken as reported in that table, and D and trimming were inferred from the DNA itself. The sample table contains 80,000 to 100,000 clones; only one count was recorded for approximately 91% of them. The ten most abundant clones make up approximately 2% of the sample. The donors belonged to the validation cohort of over a hundred subjects, which was separate from the 666-subject first cohort.

The chain is encoded by TRBV27 joined to TRBJ1-1, and TRBD1 may be the D gene, going by 6 matching bases. This clonotype was obtained from a man under 40 in good health and CMV-seronegative. Input material: PBMCs. The bases read TGTGCCAGCAGTTTCGGACAGTACATGAACACTGAAGCTTTCTTT. Translated, this gives CASSFGQYMNTEAFF.